A single TCR beta chain is shown here with its context. Its antigen is undetermined. These data originate in a study of T cell responses to AZD1222 COVID-19 vaccine. This table comes from immunoSEQ multiplex PCR, and its TCRdb copy is limited to in-frame clones, with some not included. The sample records about 130,000 clones, roughly 88% being singletons. General study findings and limits: Donor demographics were predominantly white British with a female majority; clonal diversity may be underestimated.

This CDR3 contains 12 residues. The germline V and J ends were trimmed by 7 bases and 5 bases, with 14 bases remaining between them. Germline loops: CDR1 SQVTM, CDR2 ANQGSEA. The sample in question was peripheral blood, obtained on day 0 of AZD1222 vaccination. The TCR sequence derives from an adult in good health. The chain uses TRBV29-1 and TRBJ1-2; D is perhaps TRBD1 (6 bases). Written as DNA, the CDR3 is TGCAGCGCCCGAGATGGACAGTATGGCTACACCTTC. Translated, it gives CSARDGQYGYTF.